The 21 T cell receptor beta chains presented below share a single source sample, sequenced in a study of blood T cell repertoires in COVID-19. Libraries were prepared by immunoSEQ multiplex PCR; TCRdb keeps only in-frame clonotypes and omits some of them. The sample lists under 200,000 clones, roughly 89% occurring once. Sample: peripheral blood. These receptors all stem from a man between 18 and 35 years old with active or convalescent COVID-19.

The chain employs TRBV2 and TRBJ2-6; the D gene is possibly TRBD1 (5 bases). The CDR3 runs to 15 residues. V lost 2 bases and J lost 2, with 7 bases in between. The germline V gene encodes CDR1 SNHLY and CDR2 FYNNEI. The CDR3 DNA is TGTGCCAGCAGTGAAAGCAGGGCTGGGGCCAACGTCCTGACTTTC. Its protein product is CASSESRAGANVLTF.

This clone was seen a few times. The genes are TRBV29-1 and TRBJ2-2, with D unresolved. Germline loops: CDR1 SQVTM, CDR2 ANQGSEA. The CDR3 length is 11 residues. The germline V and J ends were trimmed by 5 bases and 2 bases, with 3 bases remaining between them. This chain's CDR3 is CSVLNTGELFF. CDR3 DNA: TGCAGCGTTCTAAACACCGGGGAGCTGTTTTTT.

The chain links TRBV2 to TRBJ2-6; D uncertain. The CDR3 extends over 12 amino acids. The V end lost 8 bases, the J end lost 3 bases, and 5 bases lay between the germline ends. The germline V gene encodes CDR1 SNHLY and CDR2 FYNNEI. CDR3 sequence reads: CASRVGANVLTF. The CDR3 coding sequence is TGTGCCAGCCGGGTTGGGGCCAACGTCCTGACTTTC.

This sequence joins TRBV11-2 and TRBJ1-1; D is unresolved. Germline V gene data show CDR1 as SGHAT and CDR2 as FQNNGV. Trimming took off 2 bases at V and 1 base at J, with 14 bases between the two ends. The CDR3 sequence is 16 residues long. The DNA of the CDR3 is TGTGCCAGCAGCTTATTCTCCCTTCAAGCGAACACTGAAGCTTTCTTT. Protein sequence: CASSLFSLQANTEAFF. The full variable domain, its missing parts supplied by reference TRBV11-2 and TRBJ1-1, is EAGVAQSPRYKIIEKRQSVAFWCNPISGHATLYWYQQILGQGPKLLIQFQNNGVVDDSQLPKDRFSAERLKGVDSTLKIQPAKLEDSAVYLCASSLFSLQANTEAFFGQGTRLTVV.

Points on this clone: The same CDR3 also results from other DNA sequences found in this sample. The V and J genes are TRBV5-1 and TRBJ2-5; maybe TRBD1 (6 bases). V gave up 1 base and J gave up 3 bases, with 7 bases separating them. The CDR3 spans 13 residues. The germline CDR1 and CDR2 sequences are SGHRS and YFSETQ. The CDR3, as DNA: TGCGCCAGCAGCTTGCCAGGGGAAGAGACCCAGTACTTC. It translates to CASSLPGEETQYF.

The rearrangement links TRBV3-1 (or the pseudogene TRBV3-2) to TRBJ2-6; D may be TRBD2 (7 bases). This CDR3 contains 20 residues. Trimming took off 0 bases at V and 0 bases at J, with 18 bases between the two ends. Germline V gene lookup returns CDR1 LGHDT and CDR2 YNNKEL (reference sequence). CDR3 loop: CASSQESGTPLDSGANVLTF. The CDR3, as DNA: TGTGCCAGCAGCCAAGAGAGCGGGACACCTCTTGACTCTGGGGCCAACGTCCTGACTTTC.

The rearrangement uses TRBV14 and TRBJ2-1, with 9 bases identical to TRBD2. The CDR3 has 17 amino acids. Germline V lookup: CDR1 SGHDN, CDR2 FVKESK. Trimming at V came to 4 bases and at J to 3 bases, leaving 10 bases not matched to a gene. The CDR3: CASSLTEGLAGYNEQFF. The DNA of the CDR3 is TGTGCCAGCAGCCTAACAGAGGGACTAGCAGGCTACAATGAGCAGTTCTTC.

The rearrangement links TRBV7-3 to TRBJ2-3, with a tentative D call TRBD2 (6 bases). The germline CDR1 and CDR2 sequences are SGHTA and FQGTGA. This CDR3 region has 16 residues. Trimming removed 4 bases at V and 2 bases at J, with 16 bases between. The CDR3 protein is CASSSGSLAYTDTQYF. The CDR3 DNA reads TGTGCCAGCAGCTCAGGGTCCCTAGCGTACACAGATACGCAGTATTTT.

CDR3 bases: TGTGCCAGCAGCCTAGGGACTAGCGGGAGGGCCACCGGGGAGACCCAGTACTTC. It encodes CASSLGTSGRATGETQYF. V usage is TRBV9 and J usage is TRBJ2-5; 16 bases line up with TRBD2. V was clipped by 4 bases and J by 5 bases; unmatched bases: 11. The CDR3 totals 18 residues. Germline-derived CDR1 and CDR2 are SGDLS and YYNGEE. The full variable domain, completed using reference TRBV9 and TRBJ2-5, is DSGVTQTPKHLITATGQRVTLRCSPRSGDLSVYWYQQSLDQGLQFLIQYYNGEERAKGNILERFSAQQFPDLHSELNLSSLELGDSALYFCASSLGTSGRATGETQYFGPGTRLLVL.

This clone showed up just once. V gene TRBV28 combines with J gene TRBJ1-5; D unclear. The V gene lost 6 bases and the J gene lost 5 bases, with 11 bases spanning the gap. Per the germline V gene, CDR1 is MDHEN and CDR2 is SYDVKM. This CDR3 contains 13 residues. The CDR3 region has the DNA TGTGCCAGCAGACGGGAACCCGATCAGCCCCAGCATTTT. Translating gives CASRREPDQPQHF.

The CDR3 sequence is CASSAASYGYTF. The CDR3 DNA reads as TGTGCCAGCAGTGCTGCGAGCTATGGCTACACCTTC. The chain links TRBV25-1 to TRBJ1-2; the D is unclear. Germline assignment: CDR1 MGHDK and CDR2 SYGVNS. CDR3 length: 12 residues. Trimming shortened V by 4 bases and J by 4 bases, and 7 bases separated the two germline ends.

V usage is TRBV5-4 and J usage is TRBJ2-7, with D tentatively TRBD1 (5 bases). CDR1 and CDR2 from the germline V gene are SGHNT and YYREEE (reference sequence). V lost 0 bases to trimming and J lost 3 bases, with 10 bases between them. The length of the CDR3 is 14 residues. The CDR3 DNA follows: TGTGCCAGCAGCTTGGAAGACAGAGACTACGAGCAGTACTTC. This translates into CASSLEDRDYEQYF.

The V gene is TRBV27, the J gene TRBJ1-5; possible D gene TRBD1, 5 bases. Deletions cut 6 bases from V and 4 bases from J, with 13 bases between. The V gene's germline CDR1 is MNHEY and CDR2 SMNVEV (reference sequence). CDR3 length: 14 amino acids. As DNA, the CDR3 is TGTGCCAGCAGCCGATTTACAGGTAATCAGCCCCAGCATTTT. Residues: CASSRFTGNQPQHF.

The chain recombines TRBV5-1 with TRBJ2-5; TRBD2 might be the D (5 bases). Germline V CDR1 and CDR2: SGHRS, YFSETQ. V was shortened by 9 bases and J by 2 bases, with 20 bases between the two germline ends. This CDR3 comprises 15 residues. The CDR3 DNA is TGCGCCACCCGGACTGACTACAGTCGGCAAGAGACCCAGTACTTC. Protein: CATRTDYSRQETQYF.

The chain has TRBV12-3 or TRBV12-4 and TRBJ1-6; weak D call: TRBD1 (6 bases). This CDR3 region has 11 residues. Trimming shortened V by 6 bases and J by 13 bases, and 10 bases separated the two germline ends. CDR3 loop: CASSHGQPLHF. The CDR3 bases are TGTGCCAGCAGCCATGGACAGCCCCTCCACTTT.

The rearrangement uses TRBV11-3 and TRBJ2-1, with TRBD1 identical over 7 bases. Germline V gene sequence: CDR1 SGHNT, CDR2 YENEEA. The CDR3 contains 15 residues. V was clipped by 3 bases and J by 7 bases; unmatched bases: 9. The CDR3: CASSLTGILGNEQFF. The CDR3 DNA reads TGTGCCAGCAGCTTGACAGGGATTTTAGGTAATGAGCAGTTCTTC.

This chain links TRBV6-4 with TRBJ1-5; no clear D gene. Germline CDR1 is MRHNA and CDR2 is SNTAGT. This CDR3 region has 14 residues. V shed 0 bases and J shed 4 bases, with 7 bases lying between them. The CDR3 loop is CASSDSVVNQPQHF. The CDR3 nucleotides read TGTGCCAGCAGTGACTCTGTAGTAAATCAGCCCCAGCATTTT.

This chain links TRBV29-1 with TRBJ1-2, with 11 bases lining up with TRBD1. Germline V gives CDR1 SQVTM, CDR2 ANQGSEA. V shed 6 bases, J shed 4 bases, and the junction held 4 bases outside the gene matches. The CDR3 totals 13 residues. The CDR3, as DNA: TGCAGCGTCCTTGGGACAGGGGGCTATGGCTACACCTTC. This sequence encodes CSVLGTGGYGYTF.

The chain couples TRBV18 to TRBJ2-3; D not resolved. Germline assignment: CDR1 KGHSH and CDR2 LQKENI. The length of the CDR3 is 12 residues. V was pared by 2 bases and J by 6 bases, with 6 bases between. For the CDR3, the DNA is TGTGCCAGCTCACCAGGCAAGGATACGCAGTATTTT. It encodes CASSPGKDTQYF.

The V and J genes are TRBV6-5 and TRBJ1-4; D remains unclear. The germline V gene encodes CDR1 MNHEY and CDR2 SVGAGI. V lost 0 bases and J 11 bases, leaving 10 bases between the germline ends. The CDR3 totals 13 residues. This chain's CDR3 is CASSYSTGFKLFF. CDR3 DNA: TGTGCCAGCAGTTACTCGACGGGTTTTAAACTGTTTTTT.

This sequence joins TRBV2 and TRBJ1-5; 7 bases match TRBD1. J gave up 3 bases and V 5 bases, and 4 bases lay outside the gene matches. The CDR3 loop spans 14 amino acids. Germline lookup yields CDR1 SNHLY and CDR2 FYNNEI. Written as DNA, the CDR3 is TGTGCCAGCAGTCGACAGGGTTCCAATCAGCCCCAGCATTTT. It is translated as CASSRQGSNQPQHF.